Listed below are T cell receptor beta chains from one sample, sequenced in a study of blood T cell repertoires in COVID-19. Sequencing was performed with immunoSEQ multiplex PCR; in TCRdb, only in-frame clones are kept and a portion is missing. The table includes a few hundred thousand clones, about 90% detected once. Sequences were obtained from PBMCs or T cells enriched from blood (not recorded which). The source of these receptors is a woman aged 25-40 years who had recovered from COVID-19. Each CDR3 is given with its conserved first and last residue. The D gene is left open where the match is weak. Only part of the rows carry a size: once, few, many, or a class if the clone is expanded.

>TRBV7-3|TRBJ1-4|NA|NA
TGTGCCAGCAGCTTAACCGGCAGGGCCCATGAAAAACTGTTTTTT
CASSLTGRAHEKLFF
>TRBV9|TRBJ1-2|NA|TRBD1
TGTGCCAGCAGCAGTAGTAGGACAGGGGTTTATGGCTACACCTTC
CASSSSRTGVYGYTF
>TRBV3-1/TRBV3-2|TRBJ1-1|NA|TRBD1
TGTGCCAGCAGCCCGGACAGGGCGGCACCTTTCTTT
CASSPDRAAPFF
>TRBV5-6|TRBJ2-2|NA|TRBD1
TGTGCCAGCAGCTGGACAGGGGCCGTCACCGGGGAGCTGTTTTTT
CASSWTGAVTGELFF
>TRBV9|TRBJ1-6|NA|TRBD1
TGTGCCAGCAGCCCGACCGCGGGACAGGGTGGTTCACCCCTCCACTTT
CASSPTAGQGGSPLHF
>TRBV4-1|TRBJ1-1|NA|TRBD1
TGCGCCAGCAGCCAAGCGACAGGGGTAGGGGCTTTCTTT
CASSQATGVGAFF
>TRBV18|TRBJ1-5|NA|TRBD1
TGTGCCAGCTCAGACAGGGGGCTTCAGCCCCAGCATTTT
CASSDRGLQPQHF
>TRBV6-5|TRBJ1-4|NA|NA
TGTGCCAGCAGTTACTCTGGGCCGGTTGGACTGTTTTTT
CASSYSGPVGLFF
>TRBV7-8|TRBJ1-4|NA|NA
TGTGCCAGCAGCCCCGTCCATCCGGGGGAAAATGAAAAACTGTTTTTT
CASSPVHPGENEKLFF
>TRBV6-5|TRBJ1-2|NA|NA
TGTGCCAGCACCGACCGGCGGGGATATGGCTACACCTTC
CASTDRRGYGYTF
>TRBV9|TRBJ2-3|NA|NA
TGTGCCAGCAGCGGCGGCGGGGGCACAGATACGCAGTATTTT
CASSGGGGTDTQYF
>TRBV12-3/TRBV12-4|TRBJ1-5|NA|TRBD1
TGTGCCAGCAGTCCAACAGGGGAACAGCCCCAGCATTTT
CASSPTGEQPQHF
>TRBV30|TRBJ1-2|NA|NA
TGTGCCTGGAGCCTCCCGGGCAGGGGAATGGGCTATGGCTACACCTTC
CAWSLPGRGMGYGYTF
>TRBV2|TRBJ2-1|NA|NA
TGTGCCAGCAGTGAGCTTGCTAGTTTGAATGAGCAGTTCTTC
CASSELASLNEQFF
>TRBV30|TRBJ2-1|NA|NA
TGTGCCTGGAGTGTACTTACAGGAAACTCCTACAATGAGCAGTTCTTC
CAWSVLTGNSYNEQFF
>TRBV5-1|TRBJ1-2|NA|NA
TGCGCCAGCAGCTTTGGACAGAACTATGGCTACACCTTC
CASSFGQNYGYTF
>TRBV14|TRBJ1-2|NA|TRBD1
TGTGCCAGCAGCCAAGATCGCGGACAGGTAGCCTATGGCTACACCTTC
CASSQDRGQVAYGYTF
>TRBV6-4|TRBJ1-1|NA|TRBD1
TGTGCCAGCAGGCCGACAGGGGCCACTGAAGCTTTCTTT
CASRPTGATEAFF
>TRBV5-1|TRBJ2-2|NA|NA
TGCGCCAGCAGCGCCGGGGGAGGCGGGGAGCTGTTTTTT
CASSAGGGGELFF
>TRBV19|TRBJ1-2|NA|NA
TGTGCCCCGGGATCTGACTATGGCTACACCTTC
CAPGSDYGYTF
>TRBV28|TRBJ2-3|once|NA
TGTGCCAGCAGTTTATATTCAGGGGTAATGGATACGCAGTATTTT
CASSLYSGVMDTQYF
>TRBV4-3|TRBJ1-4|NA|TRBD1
TGCGCCAGCAGCTTACAGGGGGTTGAAAAACTGTTTTTT
CASSLQGVEKLFF
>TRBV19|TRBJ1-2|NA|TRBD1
TGTGCCACCACGGACAGGTTGGGGTATGGCTACACCTTC
CATTDRLGYGYTF
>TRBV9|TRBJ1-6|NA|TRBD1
TGTGCCAGCAGCGTAGAATGGACAGGGACTTCACCCCTCCACTTT
CASSVEWTGTSPLHF
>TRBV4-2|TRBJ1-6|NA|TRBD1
TGTGCCAGCAGCCAACCGGGACAGCAAAATTCACCCCTCCACTTT
CASSQPGQQNSPLHF
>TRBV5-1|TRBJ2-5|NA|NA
TGCGCCAGCAGCGTCCGCAGGGGGGCCCTGGAGACCCAGTACTTC
CASSVRRGALETQYF
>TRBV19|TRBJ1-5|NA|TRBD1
TGTGCCAGTGCTAGGACAGGGGATAGCAATCAGCCCCAGCATTTT
CASARTGDSNQPQHF
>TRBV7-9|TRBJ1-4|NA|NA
TGTGCCAGCAGCTTATGGGGAGAGGGTGAAAAACTGTTTTTT
CASSLWGEGEKLFF
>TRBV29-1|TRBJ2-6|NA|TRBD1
TGCAGCGTTGCGGACAGGGTTGGAAGTGGGGCCAACGTCCTGACTTTC
CSVADRVGSGANVLTF
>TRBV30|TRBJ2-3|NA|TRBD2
TGTGCCTGGAGTGTAGTAGCGGGGGCGGGAGGCACGCAGTATTTT
CAWSVVAGAGGTQYF
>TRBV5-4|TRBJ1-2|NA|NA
TGTGCCAGCAGCTTGGGGACAAACGTTGCGACTAACTATGGCTACACCTTC
CASSLGTNVATNYGYTF
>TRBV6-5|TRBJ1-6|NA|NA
TGTGCCAGCAGTTACCTCGGGGATGGCTCACCCCTCCACTTT
CASSYLGDGSPLHF
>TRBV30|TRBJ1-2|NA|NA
TGTGCCTGGAGTAGCGCCGCACAGGGTTTGCGCTACACCTTC
CAWSSAAQGLRYTF
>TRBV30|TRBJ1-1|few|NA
TGTGCCTGGAAATACGGGGGTACGGAAGCTTTCTTT
CAWKYGGTEAFF
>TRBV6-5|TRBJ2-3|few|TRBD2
TGTGCCAGCAGTTACTCGGAGCGGGGGGGCTTATATACGCAGTATTTT
CASSYSERGGLYTQYF
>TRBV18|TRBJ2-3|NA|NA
TGTGCCAGCTCACCCGGGGTGGGGGATACGCAGTATTTT
CASSPGVGDTQYF
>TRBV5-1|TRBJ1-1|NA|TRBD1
TGCGCCAGCAGCTGGGACCCGGGACAGGGAGAAGCTTTCTTT
CASSWDPGQGEAFF
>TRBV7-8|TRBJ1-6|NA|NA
TGTGCCAGCAGCGCGACCGGGACAACTGTACCACCCCTCCACTTT
CASSATGTTVPPLHF
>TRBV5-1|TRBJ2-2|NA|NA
TGCGCCAGCAGCCGGGACACGAACACCGGGGAGCTGTTTTTT
CASSRDTNTGELFF
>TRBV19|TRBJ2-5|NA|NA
TGTGCCAGTAGTACCTCGGACAGCCAAGAGACCCAGTACTTC
CASSTSDSQETQYF
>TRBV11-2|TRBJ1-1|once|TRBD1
TGTGCCAGCAGCTTGACAGGGGGGGCGAACACTGAAGCTTTCTTT
CASSLTGGANTEAFF
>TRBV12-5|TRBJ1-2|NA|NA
TGTGCTAGTGGTCCCCCGGGGAGAATGTATGGCTACACCTTC
CASGPPGRMYGYTF
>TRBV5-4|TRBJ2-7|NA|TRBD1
TGTGCCAGCAGCGCCACGACAGGGAGCTCCTACGAGCAGTACTTC
CASSATTGSSYEQYF
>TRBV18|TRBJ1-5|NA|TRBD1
TGTGCCAGCTCACGGTCGGGACAGGGCGATCAGCCCCAGCATTTT
CASSRSGQGDQPQHF
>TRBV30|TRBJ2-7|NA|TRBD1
TGTGCCTGGAGTGCACAGGGGGCTATACATCGGCCGATCTCCTACGAGCAGTACTTC
CAWSAQGAIHRPISYEQYF
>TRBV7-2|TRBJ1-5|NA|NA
TGTGCCAGCAGCTTATCGTTCAATCAGCCCCAGCATTTT
CASSLSFNQPQHF
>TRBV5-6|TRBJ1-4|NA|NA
TGTGCCAGCAGCCGAGCGGGACCAACTAATGAAAAACTGTTTTTT
CASSRAGPTNEKLFF
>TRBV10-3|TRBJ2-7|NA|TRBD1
TGTGCCATCAGTGGGGGACAGGGGCACAACTACGAGCAGTACTTC
CAISGGQGHNYEQYF
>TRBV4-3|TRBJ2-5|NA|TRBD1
TGCGCCAGCAGCCCAGAACCAAGGGGGCCGCAAGAGACCCAGTACTTC
CASSPEPRGPQETQYF
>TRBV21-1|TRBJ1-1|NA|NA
TGTGCCAGCAGCAACCCCCAAACCGGGGGCACTGAAGCTTTCTTT
CASSNPQTGGTEAFF